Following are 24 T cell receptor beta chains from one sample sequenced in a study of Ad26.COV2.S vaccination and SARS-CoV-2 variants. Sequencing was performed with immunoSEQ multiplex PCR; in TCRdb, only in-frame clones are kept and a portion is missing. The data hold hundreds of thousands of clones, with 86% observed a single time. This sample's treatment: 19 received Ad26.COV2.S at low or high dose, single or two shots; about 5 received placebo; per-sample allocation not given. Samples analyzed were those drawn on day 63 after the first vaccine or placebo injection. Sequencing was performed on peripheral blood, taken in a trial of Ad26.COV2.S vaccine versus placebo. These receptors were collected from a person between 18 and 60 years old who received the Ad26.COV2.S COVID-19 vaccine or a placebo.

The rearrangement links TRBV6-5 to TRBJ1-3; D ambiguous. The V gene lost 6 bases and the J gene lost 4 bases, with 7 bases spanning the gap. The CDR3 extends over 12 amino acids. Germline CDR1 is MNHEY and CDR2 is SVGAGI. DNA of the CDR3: TGTGCCAGCAGCCCCGGCGGAAACACCATATATTTT. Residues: CASSPGGNTIYF.

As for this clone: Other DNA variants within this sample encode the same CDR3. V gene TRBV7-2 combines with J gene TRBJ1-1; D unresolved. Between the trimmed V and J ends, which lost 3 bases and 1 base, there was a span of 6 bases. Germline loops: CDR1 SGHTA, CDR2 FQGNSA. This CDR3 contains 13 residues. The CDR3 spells CASSFRGNTEAFF. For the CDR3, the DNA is TGTGCCAGCAGCTTCCGCGGGAACACTGAAGCTTTCTTT.

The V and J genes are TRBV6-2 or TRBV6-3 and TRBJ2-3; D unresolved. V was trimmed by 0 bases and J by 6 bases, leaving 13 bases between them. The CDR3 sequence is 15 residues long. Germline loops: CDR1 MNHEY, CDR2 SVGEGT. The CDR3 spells CASSYSVTLGDTQYF. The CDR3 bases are TGTGCCAGCAGTTACTCGGTCACCCTCGGGGATACGCAGTATTTT.

CDR3 region: CATKTGYGNQPQHF. The CDR3 DNA reads as TGTGCCACCAAAACCGGGTACGGCAATCAGCCCCAGCATTTT. The chain couples TRBV6-5 to TRBJ1-5; D call uncertain. The length of the CDR3 is 14 residues. Germline CDR1 is MNHEY and CDR2 is SVGAGI. Between the trimmed V and J ends, which lost 10 bases and 2 bases, there was a span of 15 bases.

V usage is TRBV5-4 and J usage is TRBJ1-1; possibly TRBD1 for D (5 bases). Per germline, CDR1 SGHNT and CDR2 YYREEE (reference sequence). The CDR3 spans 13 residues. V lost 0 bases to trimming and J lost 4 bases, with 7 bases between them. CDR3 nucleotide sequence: TGTGCCAGCAGCTTGGCGGGGGTCACTGAAGCTTTCTTT. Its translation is CASSLAGVTEAFF.

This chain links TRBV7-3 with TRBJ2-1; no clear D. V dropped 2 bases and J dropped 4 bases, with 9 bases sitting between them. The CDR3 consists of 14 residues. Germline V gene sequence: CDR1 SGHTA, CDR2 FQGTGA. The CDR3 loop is CASSLETAYNEQFF. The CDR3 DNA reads TGTGCCAGCAGCTTAGAAACAGCTTACAATGAGCAGTTCTTC.

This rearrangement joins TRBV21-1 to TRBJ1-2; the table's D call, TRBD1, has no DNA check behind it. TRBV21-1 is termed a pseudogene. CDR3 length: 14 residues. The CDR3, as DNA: TGTGCCAGCAGCCTAACAGGGGGCTTGGGCGGCTACACCTTC. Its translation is CASSLTGGLGGYTF.

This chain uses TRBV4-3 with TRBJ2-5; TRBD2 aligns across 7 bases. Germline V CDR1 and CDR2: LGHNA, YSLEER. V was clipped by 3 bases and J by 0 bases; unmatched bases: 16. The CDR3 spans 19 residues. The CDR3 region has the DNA TGCGCCAGCAGCCAGAGTCCTCTGTCGGGGGGTCTGTACCAAGAGACCCAGTACTTC. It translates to CASSQSPLSGGLYQETQYF.

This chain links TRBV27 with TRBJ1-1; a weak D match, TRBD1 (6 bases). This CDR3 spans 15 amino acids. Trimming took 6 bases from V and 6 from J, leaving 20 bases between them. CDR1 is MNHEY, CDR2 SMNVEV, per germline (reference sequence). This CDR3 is CASSPTGRSVAEAFF. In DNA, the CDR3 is TGTGCCAGCAGCCCCACAGGGCGGAGTGTCGCTGAAGCTTTCTTT.

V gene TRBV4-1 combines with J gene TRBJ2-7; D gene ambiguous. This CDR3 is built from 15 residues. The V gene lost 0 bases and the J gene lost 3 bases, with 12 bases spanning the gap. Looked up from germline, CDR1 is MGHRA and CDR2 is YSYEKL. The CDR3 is CASSQEGIRSYEQYF. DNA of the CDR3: TGCGCCAGCAGCCAAGAGGGGATAAGGAGCTACGAGCAGTACTTC.

The CDR3 here is CASSQGHNSYNSPLHF. The CDR3 region has the DNA TGCGCCAGCAGCCAGGGACACAACTCCTATAATTCACCCCTCCACTTT. The chain uses TRBV4-1 and TRBJ1-6, with a weak D call TRBD1 (6 bases). The CDR3 spans 16 residues. CDR1 is MGHRA and CDR2 is YSYEKL in the germline V gene. V lost 3 bases and J lost 0, with 9 bases in between.

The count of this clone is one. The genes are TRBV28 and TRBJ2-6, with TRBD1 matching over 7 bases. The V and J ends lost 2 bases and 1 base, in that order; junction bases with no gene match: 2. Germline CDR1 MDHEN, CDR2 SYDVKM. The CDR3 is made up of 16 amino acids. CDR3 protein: CASSLEGASGANVLTF. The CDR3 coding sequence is TGTGCCAGCAGTTTAGAGGGGGCGTCTGGGGCCAACGTCCTGACTTTC.

The CDR3 reads CASSPGHDANTEAFF. The CDR3 DNA is TGCGCCAGCAGCCCCGGACATGATGCGAACACTGAAGCTTTCTTT. V gene TRBV10-1 combines with J gene TRBJ1-1, with D possibly being TRBD1 (5 bases). The CDR3 is made up of 15 amino acids. V was clipped by 6 bases and J by 1 base, with 15 bases between them. Germline V lookup: CDR1 WNHNN, CDR2 SYGVQD (reference sequence).

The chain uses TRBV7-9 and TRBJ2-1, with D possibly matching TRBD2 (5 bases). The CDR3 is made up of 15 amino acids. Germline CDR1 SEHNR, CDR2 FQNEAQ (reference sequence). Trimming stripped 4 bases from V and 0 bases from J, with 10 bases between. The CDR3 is CASSSSHSSYNEQFF. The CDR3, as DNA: TGTGCCAGCAGCTCTAGCCATAGCTCCTACAATGAGCAGTTCTTC.

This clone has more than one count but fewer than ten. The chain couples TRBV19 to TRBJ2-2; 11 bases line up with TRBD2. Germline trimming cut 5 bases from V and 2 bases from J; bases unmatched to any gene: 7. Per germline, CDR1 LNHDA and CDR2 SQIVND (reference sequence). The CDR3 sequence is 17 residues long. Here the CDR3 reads CASSLYGTSGNTGELFF. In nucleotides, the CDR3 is TGTGCCAGTAGTTTATACGGGACTAGCGGTAACACCGGGGAGCTGTTTTTT. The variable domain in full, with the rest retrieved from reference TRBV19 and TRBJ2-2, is DGGITQSPKYLFRKEGQNVTLSCEQNLNHDAMYWYRQDPGQGLRLIYYSQIVNDFQKGDIAEGYSVSREKKESFPLTVTSAQKNPTAFYLCASSLYGTSGNTGELFFGEGSRLTVL.

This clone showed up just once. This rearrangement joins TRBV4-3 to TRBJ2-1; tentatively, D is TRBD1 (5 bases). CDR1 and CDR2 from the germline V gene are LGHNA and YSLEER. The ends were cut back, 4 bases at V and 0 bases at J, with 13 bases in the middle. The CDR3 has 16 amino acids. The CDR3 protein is CASSPLGRSSYNEQFF. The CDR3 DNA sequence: TGCGCCAGCAGCCCCTTGGGGCGTAGCTCCTACAATGAGCAGTTCTTC.

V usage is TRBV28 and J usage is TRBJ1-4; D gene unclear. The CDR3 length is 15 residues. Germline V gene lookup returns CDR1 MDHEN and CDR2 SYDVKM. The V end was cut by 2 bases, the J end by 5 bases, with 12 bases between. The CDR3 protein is CASSLTGQLNEKLFF. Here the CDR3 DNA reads TGTGCCAGCAGTTTAACGGGCCAGCTAAATGAAAAACTGTTTTTT.

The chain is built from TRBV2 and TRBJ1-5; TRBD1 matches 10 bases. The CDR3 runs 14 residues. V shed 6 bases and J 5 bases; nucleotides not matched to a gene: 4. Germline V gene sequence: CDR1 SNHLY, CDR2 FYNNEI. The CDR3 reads CASRPDRGDQPQHF. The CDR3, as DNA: TGTGCCAGCAGGCCGGACAGGGGGGATCAGCCCCAGCATTTT.

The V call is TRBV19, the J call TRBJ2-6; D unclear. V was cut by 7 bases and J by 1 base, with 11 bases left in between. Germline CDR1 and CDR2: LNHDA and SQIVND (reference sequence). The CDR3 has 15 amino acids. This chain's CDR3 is CASTKVWSGANVLTF. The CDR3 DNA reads TGTGCCAGTACCAAGGTTTGGTCTGGGGCCAACGTCCTGACTTTC.

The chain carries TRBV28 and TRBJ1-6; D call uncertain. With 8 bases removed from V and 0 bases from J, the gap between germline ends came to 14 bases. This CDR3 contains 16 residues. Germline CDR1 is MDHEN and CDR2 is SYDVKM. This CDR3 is CASGFIGSSYNSPLHF. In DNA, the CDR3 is TGTGCCAGCGGATTTATAGGGAGCTCCTATAATTCACCCCTCCACTTT.

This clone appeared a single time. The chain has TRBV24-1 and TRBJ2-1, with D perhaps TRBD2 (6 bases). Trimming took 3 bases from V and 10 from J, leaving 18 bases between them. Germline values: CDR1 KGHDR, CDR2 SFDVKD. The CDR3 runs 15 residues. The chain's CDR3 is CATSDPEAVAEEQFF. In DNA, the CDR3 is TGTGCCACCAGTGATCCCGAGGCCGTAGCGGAAGAGCAGTTCTTC.

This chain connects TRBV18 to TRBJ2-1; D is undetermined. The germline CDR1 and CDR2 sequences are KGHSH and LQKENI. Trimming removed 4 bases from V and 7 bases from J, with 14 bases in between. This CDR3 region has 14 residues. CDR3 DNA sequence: TGTGCCAGCTCACTGACATCAACCTTGAATGAGCAGTTCTTC. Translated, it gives CASSLTSTLNEQFF.

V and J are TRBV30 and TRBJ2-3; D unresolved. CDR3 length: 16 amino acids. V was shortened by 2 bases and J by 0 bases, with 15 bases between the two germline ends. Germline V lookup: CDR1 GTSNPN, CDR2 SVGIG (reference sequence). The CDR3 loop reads CAWSRGSSPSTDTQYF. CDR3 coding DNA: TGTGCCTGGAGTCGCGGTAGTAGCCCAAGCACAGATACGCAGTATTTT.

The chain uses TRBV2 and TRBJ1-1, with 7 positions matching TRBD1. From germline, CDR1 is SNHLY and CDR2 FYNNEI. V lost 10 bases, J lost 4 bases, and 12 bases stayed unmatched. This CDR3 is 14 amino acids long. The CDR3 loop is CATGGQSGITEAFF. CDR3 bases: TGTGCCACCGGGGGACAGTCCGGGATCACTGAAGCTTTCTTT.